The clone carrying this T cell receptor (beta chain) was detected a few times. Its antigen is not identified. The data derive from a study of blood T cells in healthy people across ages. Study observations and caveats: Long-lived donors exceeded aged donors in naive CD4+ cells and diversity.

The use of a sample-barcoded 5' primer and a J-beta primer mix characterized a second PCR of roughly 6 to 12 cycles. Every cDNA molecule carried a tag from a template-switch adaptor bearing 12 random nucleotides. TCRdb fed the 5' RACE reads into MiXCR, producing one record per CDR3 protein. The table lists 1,500,000 or so distinct CDR3 sequences, roughly 43% of them singletons. The sample was blood. This sequence originates from a woman aged 18 to 35 in good health.

The CDR3 nucleotides are TGTGCCATCAGTGAGTGGCTCGGGAATCAGCCCCAGCATTTT. Protein sequence: CAISEWLGNQPQHF. The J gene is TRBJ1-5, the V gene TRBV10-3; D not certain. The V gene's germline CDR1 is ENHRY and CDR2 SYGVKD. Trimming cost V 1 base and J 4 bases, with 8 bases left between them. The CDR3 has 14 amino acids.